This record looks at one TCR beta chain sequence and its context. Original data processing: Scientists estimated how many nucleated cells there were by amplifying reference gene primers. Sequenced by immunoSEQ multiplex PCR; TCRdb stores in-frame clones only, minus some. V, J and clone size are those of that table, while D and trimming were read from the DNA. The sample lists just over 30,000 clones; roughly 90% were seen once. This entry is derived from a study of blood T cell repertoires in COVID-19. Study information: Both acute and convalescent COVID-19 samples were obtained from the United States, Italy and Spain.

The receptor comes from a middle-aged woman with active or convalescent COVID-19. Sequenced sample: peripheral blood.

The CDR3 loop reads CASSLQSTNTEAFF. CDR3 coding DNA: TGTGCCAGCAGCCTACAGAGTACGAACACTGAAGCTTTCTTT. The rearrangement joins TRBV3-1 (or the pseudogene TRBV3-2) to TRBJ1-1; D call uncertain. Trimming cost V 4 bases and J 1 base, with 10 bases left between them. Per the germline V gene, CDR1 is LGHDT and CDR2 is YNNKEL (reference sequence). There are 14 residues in the CDR3.